This TCR beta chain originates from a study of blood T cell repertoires in COVID-19. Across the whole study: Acute and convalescent COVID-19 specimens originated in the United States, Italy and Spain.

The ends were cut back, 1 base at V and 4 bases at J, with 13 bases in the middle. The CDR3 has 14 amino acids. CDR1 GTSNPN and CDR2 SVGIG come from the germline V gene (reference sequence). Sequencing was performed with immunoSEQ multiplex PCR; in TCRdb, only in-frame clones are kept and a portion is missing. The profile covers approximately 230,000 clones, with about 89% appearing a single time and roughly 3.7% taken by the ten largest. Recovery meant two consecutive negative NP/OP PCR tests, professional clearance, or resolved symptoms. The chain links TRBV30 to TRBJ1-2, with a possible D match to TRBD1 (5 bases). Sequences were obtained from PBMCs or T cells enriched from blood (not recorded which). This TCR came from a woman under 40 who had recovered from COVID-19. CDR3 in amino acids: CAWSGGGFGYGYTF. The CDR3 DNA reads TGTGCCTGGAGTGGTGGGGGGTTCGGCTATGGCTACACCTTC.